This T cell receptor (beta chain) was identified during a study of T cells in women clearing cervical HPV infection. Concerning this clone: Its antigen is undetermined. The read finishes 3 residues shy of the CDR3 end, and the germline J gene is used to complete it.

Study findings and constraints: Cases carried less TRBV6-7 than controls: about 0.1% versus 0.15%.

Unmatched junction bases numbered 11, after V lost 0 bases and J lost 6 bases. The CDR3 totals 17 residues. Germline loops: CDR1 MNHNS, CDR2 SASEGT. The data were produced by immunoSEQ multiplex PCR, yet TCRdb's version contains in-frame clones alone and is incomplete. This repertoire includes around 46,000 clones. The receptor's source is a woman between 18 and 75 years old with a cervical HPV16 infection that either progressed to CIN3+ or cleared (not recorded which). V is TRBV6-1 and J is TRBJ2-3; 8 nucleotides match TRBD2. The specimen sequenced was blood buffy coat. CDR3 sequence: CASSEAPPGGAHDTQYF. The CDR3 bases that were read are TGTGCCAGCAGTGAAGCCCCGCCGGGGGGGGCGCACGATACG.